This T cell receptor beta chain was profiled in a study of CD4 and CD8 cells across lung adenocarcinoma regions. From germline, CDR1 is MNHNS and CDR2 SASEGT. The CDR3 loop spans 15 amino acids. The V gene lost 7 bases and the J gene lost 5 bases, with 20 bases spanning the gap. This clonotype is medium-sized by share. One entry per CDR3 protein, called by TCRdb with MiXCR from the PCR reads. Seen here are about 25,000 distinct CDR3 sequences, 53% observed once, and the top ten hold about 45%. The patients had localized lung adenocarcinoma, a non-small cell subtype. V usage is TRBV6-1 and J usage is TRBJ2-5; no definite D call. The source material was CD8+ T cells from the center of a lung tumor. This receptor was identified in a male donor with lung adenocarcinoma. The CD4 and CD8 labels of this study may be unreliable. The DNA of the CDR3 is TGTGCCAGCATCCCCGGGCTTTTTCCCGGGGAGACCCAGTACTTC. This codes for CASIPGLFPGETQYF.